The clone carrying this T cell receptor (beta chain) was picked up a small number of times. The antigen remains unidentified. The TCR beta library used iRepertoire HTBI primers with Arm-PCR amplification of CDR3. TCRdb reprocessed the multiplex PCR reads via MiXCR and lists one record per CDR3 protein. The table lists some 440,000 distinct CDR3 sequences, more than 20% of them singletons. The CDR3 is 14 amino acids. The V gene lost 6 bases and the J gene lost 3 bases, with 14 bases spanning the gap. Germline CDR1 and CDR2: MNHEY and SMNVEV (reference sequence). The data belong to a study of regulatory T cells in long-lasting Graves disease. Study-level findings and limits: Among samples with persistent disease, TRBV28, TRBJ1-2 and TRBJ2-5 were favored. Relative to newly diagnosed Graves' patients, persistent ones had lower TCR diversity. More public clonotypes were shared by persistent patients (2,741) than by new patients (approximately 1,000).

Sample time point: persistent/refractory GD, antithyroid drugs over 5 years with positive TRAb. Extracted PBMC RNA gave rise to the TCR library. EDTA tubes were used for drawing nine milliliters of peripheral blood. The sample here was peripheral blood mononuclear cells (PBMCs), taken when the disease was refractory, from a patient treated with antithyroid drugs. The rearrangement uses TRBV27 and TRBJ1-1; no clear D gene. The receptor was isolated from a female donor with Graves disease. DNA of the CDR3: TGTGCCAGCAGCCCCCCGCTAGGGCACACTGAAGCTTTCTTT. It codes for CASSPPLGHTEAFF.